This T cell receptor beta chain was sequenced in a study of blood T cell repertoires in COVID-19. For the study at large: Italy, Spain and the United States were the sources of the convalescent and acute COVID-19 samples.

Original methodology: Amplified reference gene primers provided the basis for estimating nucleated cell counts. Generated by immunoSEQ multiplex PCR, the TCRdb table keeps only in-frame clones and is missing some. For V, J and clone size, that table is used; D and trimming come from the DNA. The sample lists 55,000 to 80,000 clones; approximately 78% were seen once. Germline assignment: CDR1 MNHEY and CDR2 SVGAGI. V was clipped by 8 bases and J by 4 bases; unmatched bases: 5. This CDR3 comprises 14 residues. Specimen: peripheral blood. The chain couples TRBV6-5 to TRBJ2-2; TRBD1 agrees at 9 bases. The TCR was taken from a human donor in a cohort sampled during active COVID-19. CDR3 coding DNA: TGTGCCAGCGGGGGACAGGGCCCCACCGGGGAGCTGTTTTTT. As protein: CASGGQGPTGELFF.